Each of the 24 T cell receptor beta chains below was sequenced from the same sample in a study of CD8 T cells in Susac syndrome. Reverse transcription of roughly 0.5 to 1 ug RNA was performed with random hexamers. In TCRdb, the immunoSEQ multiplex PCR reads were re-called with MiXCR into one record per CDR3 protein. The sample includes 55,000 to 75,000 distinct CDR3 sequences, roughly 93% of them seen just once. Sequencing was done on a sample of CD4+ T cells from PBMCs. The source of these receptors is a human donor with Susac syndrome.

This chain uses TRBV19 with TRBJ2-1; D remains ambiguous. The CDR3 is made up of 15 amino acids. Germline CDR1 and CDR2: LNHDA and SQIVND (reference sequence). Trimming left V 5 bases short and J 2 bases short, with 13 bases between. In DNA form, the CDR3 reads TGTGCCAGTAGTGGGGAACTGGGGACCTACAATGAGCAGTTCTTC. Amino acid sequence: CASSGELGTYNEQFF. The whole variable domain, remainder taken from reference TRBV19 and TRBJ2-1, is DGGITQSPKYLFRKEGQNVTLSCEQNLNHDAMYWYRQDPGQGLRLIYYSQIVNDFQKGDIAEGYSVSREKKESFPLTVTSAQKNPTAFYLCASSGELGTYNEQFFGPGTRLTVL.

The chain combines TRBV7-9 with TRBJ1-2, with 7 bases fitting TRBD1. Per germline, CDR1 SEHNR and CDR2 FQNEAQ (reference sequence). V trimming: 5 bases; J trimming: 6 bases; junction bases outside the gene matches: 9. The CDR3 has 14 residues. The CDR3 coding sequence is TGTGCCAGCAGCGCCCGGCAGGGGGTTGATGGCTACACCTTC. This translates into CASSARQGVDGYTF.

This clonotype was counted a single time. This chain links TRBV7-2 with TRBJ1-1; 11 nucleotides align to TRBD1. The CDR3 is 13 residues long. Germline lookup yields CDR1 SGHTA and CDR2 FQGNSA. Trimming at V came to 5 bases and at J to 10 bases, leaving 6 bases not matched to a gene. This chain's CDR3 is CASSTDRGQSAFF. The CDR3 bases are TGTGCCAGCAGCACGGACAGGGGGCAGTCAGCTTTCTTT.

J is TRBJ1-1 and V is TRBV30, with D hard to call. Per the germline V gene, CDR1 is GTSNPN and CDR2 is SVGIG (reference sequence). The germline V and J ends were trimmed by 4 bases and 2 bases, with 11 bases remaining between them. The CDR3 spans 13 residues. The CDR3 DNA is TGTGCCTGGACCCCGGACGGAAACACTGAAGCTTTCTTT. It translates to CAWTPDGNTEAFF.

The rearrangement joins TRBV27 to TRBJ2-4; 8 nucleotides agree with TRBD1. V lost 5 bases and J lost 0; bases outside the gene matches: 9. The CDR3 length is 17 residues. Germline lookup yields CDR1 MNHEY and CDR2 SMNVEV (reference sequence). CDR3 sequence: CASSPTGDYLAKNIQYF. Written as DNA, the CDR3 is TGTGCCAGCAGTCCGACAGGGGATTATCTAGCCAAAAACATTCAGTACTTC.

The chain couples TRBV20-1 to TRBJ1-5, with D unclear. Germline CDR1 reads DFQATT; CDR2 reads SNEGSKA (reference sequence). CDR3 length: 14 amino acids. Trimming stripped 4 bases from V and 5 bases from J, with 15 bases between. Here the CDR3 reads CSATLYEEDQPQHF. The CDR3 DNA sequence: TGCAGTGCTACCCTATACGAGGAGGATCAGCCCCAGCATTTT.

The chain uses TRBV6-1 and TRBJ2-5; TRBD1 matches at 10 bases. The CDR3 has 14 residues. Germline V CDR1 and CDR2: MNHNS, SASEGT. V dropped 7 bases and J dropped 4; count of bases not matched to a gene: 6. In DNA, the CDR3 is TGTGCCAGCACCCTAGACAGGGGGCGAGAGACCCAGTACTTC. Protein product: CASTLDRGRETQYF.

This sequence joins TRBV4-1 and TRBJ2-4; D may be TRBD2 (5 bases). This CDR3 has 15 residues. Germline loops: CDR1 MGHRA, CDR2 YSYEKL. V lost 4 bases, J lost 0 bases, and 10 bases lay in between. CDR3 residues: CASSRTLVAKNIQYF. The CDR3 DNA is TGCGCCAGCAGCCGCACACTAGTAGCCAAAAACATTCAGTACTTC.

The chain employs TRBV28 and TRBJ2-2; 8 bases agree with TRBD1. CDR1 MDHEN and CDR2 SYDVKM come from the germline V gene. This CDR3 has 15 amino acids. V trimming: 4 bases; J trimming: 5 bases; junction bases outside the gene matches: 6. The CDR3 DNA reads TGTGCCAGCAGTTCCTCGGACAGGGAGACCGGGGAGCTGTTTTTT. Translating gives CASSSSDRETGELFF.

J is TRBJ2-2 and V is TRBV6-1; D could derive from TRBD1 or TRBD2 (5 bases each). There are 14 residues in the CDR3. The germline gives CDR1 MNHNS, CDR2 SASEGT. Between the trimmed V and J ends, which lost 3 bases and 3 bases, there was a span of 8 bases. CDR3 sequence reads: CASSEGVDTGELFF. For the CDR3, the DNA is TGTGCCAGCAGTGAGGGGGTGGACACCGGGGAGCTGTTTTTT.

The V call is TRBV28, the J call TRBJ1-5; D perhaps matches TRBD1 (6 bases). CDR1 is MDHEN, CDR2 SYDVKM, per germline. The CDR3 runs 14 residues. V lost 2 bases to trimming and J lost 7 bases, with 12 bases between them. CDR3 sequence: CASSLTGAGQPQHF. The CDR3 nucleotides read TGTGCCAGCAGTTTAACGGGGGCGGGCCAGCCCCAGCATTTT.

The rearrangement uses TRBV20-1 and TRBJ2-7; TRBD2 agrees at 9 bases. The germline V gene encodes CDR1 DFQATT and CDR2 SNEGSKA (reference sequence). The CDR3 has 16 residues. Trimming at V came to 2 bases and at J to 3 bases, leaving 11 bases not matched to a gene. The CDR3 spells CSARQLSGGTFYEQYF. Here the CDR3 DNA reads TGCAGTGCTAGACAACTTAGCGGGGGTACTTTCTACGAGCAGTACTTC.

The rearrangement joins TRBV18 to TRBJ1-4, with D unclear. The V gene lost 2 bases and the J gene lost 5 bases, with 9 bases spanning the gap. The germline V gene has CDR1 KGHSH and CDR2 LQKENI. The CDR3 loop spans 14 amino acids. The CDR3 protein is CASSPGSANEKLFF. Here the CDR3 DNA reads TGTGCCAGCTCACCAGGGTCGGCAAATGAAAAACTGTTTTTT. The variable domain in full, completed from reference TRBV18 and TRBJ1-4, reads NAGVMQNPRHLVRRRGQEARLRCSPMKGHSHVYWYRQLPEEGLKFMVYLQKENIIDESGMPKERFSAEFPKEGPSILRIQQVVRGDSAAYFCASSPGSANEKLFFGSGTQLSVL.

The chain carries TRBV5-1 and TRBJ2-6; D perhaps matches TRBD1 (5 bases). CDR3 length: 18 residues. The ends were cut back, 0 bases at V and 0 bases at J, with 13 bases in the middle. Germline-derived CDR1 and CDR2 are SGHRS and YFSETQ. The CDR3, as DNA: TGCGCCAGCAGCTTGGACAGGACAAAAAGCTCTGGGGCCAACGTCCTGACTTTC. Translation: CASSLDRTKSSGANVLTF.

V and J are TRBV5-1 and TRBJ2-6; tentatively, D is TRBD1 (6 bases). Per the germline V gene, CDR1 is SGHRS and CDR2 is YFSETQ. This CDR3 comprises 18 residues. Between the trimmed V and J ends, which lost 4 bases and 4 bases, there was a span of 21 bases. CDR3 nucleotides: TGCGCCAGCAGCGCGAGCTTTTTTACAGGGTCCGGGGCCAACGTCCTGACTTTC. This gives the protein CASSASFFTGSGANVLTF. Full variable domain (remainder filled in from reference TRBV5-1 and TRBJ2-6): KAGVTQTPRYLIKTRGQQVTLSCSPISGHRSVSWYQQTPGQGLQFLFEYFSETQRNKGNFPGRFSGRQFSNSRSEMNVSTLELGDSALYLCASSASFFTGSGANVLTFGAGSRLTVL.

This chain uses TRBV7-2 with TRBJ1-1; D possibly corresponds to TRBD1 (6 bases). CDR3 length: 15 amino acids. Germline V lookup: CDR1 SGHTA, CDR2 FQGNSA. V gave up 5 bases and J gave up 5 bases, with 18 bases separating them. In DNA form, the CDR3 reads TGTGCCAGCAGCCCCAGACGGGGGCGGGGAACTGAAGCTTTCTTT. This encodes CASSPRRGRGTEAFF.

This chain uses TRBV20-1 with TRBJ1-6; no clear D gene. Germline V gene data show CDR1 as DFQATT and CDR2 as SNEGSKA (reference sequence). V was cut by 1 base and J by 7 bases, with 11 bases left in between. This CDR3 contains 14 residues. CDR3 loop: CSARGHSQNSPLHF. CDR3 DNA: TGCAGTGCTAGAGGGCACAGTCAAAATTCACCCCTCCACTTT.

This chain connects TRBV6-2 or TRBV6-3 to TRBJ1-1; a possible D gene is TRBD1 (6 bases). V dropped 2 bases and J dropped 4 bases, with 17 bases sitting between them. This CDR3 is built from 16 residues. Germline CDR1 and CDR2: MNHEY and SVGEGT. The CDR3 DNA reads as TGTGCCAGCAGTTACGCTGGGCCGGGGGGGGCCACTGAAGCTTTCTTT. Its protein product is CASSYAGPGGATEAFF.

The chain employs TRBV7-3 and TRBJ2-1; D uncertain. Germline CDR1 SGHTA, CDR2 FQGTGA. V was shortened by 4 bases and J by 8 bases, with 15 bases between the two germline ends. The CDR3 runs to 14 residues. CDR3 protein: CASSSKGLPHEQFF. The CDR3 region has the DNA TGTGCCAGCAGCTCTAAAGGGCTCCCCCATGAGCAGTTCTTC.

The chain carries TRBV24-1 and TRBJ2-5; a possible D gene is TRBD1 (8 bases). CDR1 is KGHDR, CDR2 SFDVKD, per germline. V shed 3 bases and J shed 5 bases, with 15 bases lying between them. CDR3 length equals 15 residues. DNA of the CDR3: TGTGCCACCAGTGATCCCAGGGGGCGGGGGGAGACCCAGTACTTC. It encodes CATSDPRGRGETQYF.

This chain links TRBV6-5 with TRBJ1-6; TRBD1 might be the D (6 bases). Trimming pared 5 bases from V and 9 bases from J, leaving 14 bases between. The CDR3 sequence is 14 residues long. Germline V gives CDR1 MNHEY, CDR2 SVGAGI. The CDR3 nucleotides are TGTGCCAGCAGTAGGACAGCGGAATTTTCACCCCTCCACTTT. Translation gives CASSRTAEFSPLHF.

CDR3 DNA: TGTGCCAGCAGCGCACAGCCCCAAGAGACCCAGTACTTC. Translated: CASSAQPQETQYF. The rearrangement links TRBV7-2 to TRBJ2-5, with unresolved D. The germline gives CDR1 SGHTA, CDR2 FQGNSA. The CDR3 extends over 13 amino acids. The V end was cut by 5 bases, the J end by 1 base, with 8 bases between.

This sequence joins TRBV2 and TRBJ1-5; 7 bases line up with TRBD1. Unmatched junction bases numbered 3, after V lost 5 bases and J lost 2 bases. The germline V gene has CDR1 SNHLY and CDR2 FYNNEI. This CDR3 spans 14 amino acids. In DNA, the CDR3 is TGTGCCAGCAGTCATGACAGGGGCAATCAGCCCCAGCATTTT. This codes for CASSHDRGNQPQHF.

This clonotype has only one observation. The chain couples TRBV9 to TRBJ2-3, with 7 nucleotides matching TRBD1. Germline lookup yields CDR1 SGDLS and CDR2 YYNGEE. This CDR3 has 16 amino acids. The J segment lost 2 bases and the V segment lost 4 bases, leaving 10 bases of the junction unmatched. The CDR3 region has the DNA TGTGCCAGCAGCCCAAGACAGGGCTCGGCCACAGATACGCAGTATTTT. Translation gives CASSPRQGSATDTQYF.